This TCR beta chain is from a study of T cell responses to AZD1222 COVID-19 vaccine. Findings and limits, study-wide: Clonal diversity may have been underestimated, and the donors were mostly white British, with more females than males.

CDR3 size: 14 residues. Per the germline V gene, CDR1 is SGHVS and CDR2 is FQNEAQ. V lost 5 bases to trimming and J lost 2 bases, with 13 bases between them. As to this clone: The antigen remains undetermined.

The assay was immunoSEQ multiplex PCR, and TCRdb's table has in-frame clones only and misses some. The sample shows about 140,000 clones, approximately 91% of them seen only once. The chain combines TRBV7-8 with TRBJ2-7; D uncertain. The material was peripheral blood, obtained 28 days after the second AZD1222 dose. The sequence was obtained from an adult who received the AZD1222 COVID-19 vaccine. The CDR3 sequence: CASSLHSPPYEQYF. The CDR3 DNA reads as TGTGCCAGCAGCCTCCACAGTCCGCCCTACGAGCAGTACTTC.